The rows below give T cell receptor beta chains drawn from one sample of a study of neurological immune-mediated disorders. TCRdb itself ran the 5' RACE reads through MiXCR, one entry per CDR3 protein. The sample lists 65,000 to 70,000 distinct CDR3 sequences, less than 4% occurring once. Source material: PBMCs. These receptors all stem from a man between 25 and 39 years old with multiple sclerosis. Each CDR3 is given with its conserved first and last residue. Each record gives: D gene, J gene, clone size, V gene, CDR3 DNA, CDR3 protein. A D gene is named only where the DNA matches it firmly. Size values are once, few and many counts, or a class for expanded clones, and some rows have none.

D gene: NA
J gene: TRBJ2-1
clone size: many
V gene: TRBV5-8
CDR3 DNA: TGTGCCAGCAGCACCCGGGCAGGGGCATATGAGCAGTTCTTC
CDR3 protein: CASSTRAGAYEQFF

D gene: TRBD2
J gene: TRBJ2-4
clone size: many
V gene: TRBV29-1
CDR3 DNA: TGCAGCGTTGAAGATCCCGGGGGGGACATTCAGTACTTC
CDR3 protein: CSVEDPGGDIQYF

D gene: NA
J gene: TRBJ1-2
clone size: NA
V gene: TRBV28
CDR3 DNA: TGTGCCAGCACCGACACAACTAACTATGGCTACACCTTC
CDR3 protein: CASTDTTNYGYTF

D gene: TRBD1
J gene: TRBJ2-7
clone size: NA
V gene: TRBV5-1
CDR3 DNA: TGCGCCAGCAGCGGCGGGACAGGCCTCTACGAGCAGTACTTC
CDR3 protein: CASSGGTGLYEQYF

D gene: NA
J gene: TRBJ2-1
clone size: many
V gene: TRBV7-2
CDR3 DNA: TGTGCCAGCAGCTCTAACAGGGCTTTCAATGAGCAGTTCTTC
CDR3 protein: CASSSNRAFNEQFF

D gene: NA
J gene: TRBJ2-7
clone size: many
V gene: TRBV18
CDR3 DNA: TGTGCCAGCTCACTCGTTGGGGGGCCCTCCTACGAGCAGTACTTC
CDR3 protein: CASSLVGGPSYEQYF

D gene: NA
J gene: TRBJ2-1
clone size: many
V gene: TRBV7-2
CDR3 DNA: TGTGCCAGCAGCTTTGCACCCTACAATGAGCAGTTCTTC
CDR3 protein: CASSFAPYNEQFF

D gene: NA
J gene: TRBJ1-1
clone size: many
V gene: TRBV7-2
CDR3 DNA: TGTGCCAGCAGCTCGGTGGGGGCGAGCAGAGCTTTCTTT
CDR3 protein: CASSSVGASRAFF

D gene: NA
J gene: TRBJ2-3
clone size: many
V gene: TRBV20-1
CDR3 DNA: TGCAGTGGGATAGGGCCCCGGGGGCCGACAGATACGCAGTATTTT
CDR3 protein: CSGIGPRGPTDTQYF

D gene: TRBD1
J gene: TRBJ2-7
clone size: many
V gene: TRBV3-1
CDR3 DNA: TGTGCCAGCAGCCGGCCGGGACAGCTCTTTGGGCAGTACTTC
CDR3 protein: CASSRPGQLFGQYF

D gene: TRBD1
J gene: TRBJ2-1
clone size: many
V gene: TRBV7-9
CDR3 DNA: TGTGCCAGCAGCTTAGCGCGCGGGACAGGGACTGAGCAGTTCTTC
CDR3 protein: CASSLARGTGTEQFF

D gene: NA
J gene: TRBJ2-7
clone size: NA
V gene: TRBV5-1
CDR3 DNA: TGCGCCAGCAGCTTGGTAGTAGGTTCCTACGAGCAGTACTTC
CDR3 protein: CASSLVVGSYEQYF

D gene: NA
J gene: TRBJ2-5
clone size: many
V gene: TRBV14
CDR3 DNA: TGTGCCAGCAGCCAAGACTGGGAAGCCCAAGAGACCCAGTACTTC
CDR3 protein: CASSQDWEAQETQYF

D gene: NA
J gene: TRBJ2-5
clone size: many
V gene: TRBV20-1
CDR3 DNA: TGCAGTGCTAGGGCCAATTGGGGGACAACATTGGGGACCCAGTACTTC
CDR3 protein: CSARANWGTTLGTQYF

D gene: NA
J gene: TRBJ1-5
clone size: many
V gene: TRBV5-6
CDR3 DNA: TGTGCCAGCAGCTTCGGTATAGGAGGACAGCCCCAGCATTTT
CDR3 protein: CASSFGIGGQPQHF

D gene: TRBD2
J gene: TRBJ2-7
clone size: NA
V gene: TRBV7-2
CDR3 DNA: TGTGCCAGCAGCCCGACTAGCGGGGGGGCCTACGAGCAGTACTTC
CDR3 protein: CASSPTSGGAYEQYF

D gene: NA
J gene: TRBJ1-2
clone size: many
V gene: TRBV5-1
CDR3 DNA: TGCGCCAGCAGCTTGGACAGGAATACTAACTATGGCTACACCTTC
CDR3 protein: CASSLDRNTNYGYTF

D gene: NA
J gene: TRBJ1-4
clone size: many
V gene: TRBV5-1
CDR3 DNA: TGCGCCAGCAGCGGAGACAGGATGATTAATGAAAAACTGTTTTTT
CDR3 protein: CASSGDRMINEKLFF

D gene: TRBD1
J gene: TRBJ2-3
clone size: many
V gene: TRBV27
CDR3 DNA: TGTGCCAGCAGTTACGGGACAGGGCACACAGATACGCAGTATTTT
CDR3 protein: CASSYGTGHTDTQYF

D gene: NA
J gene: TRBJ2-5
clone size: many
V gene: TRBV15
CDR3 DNA: TGTGCCACCAGCAGAGATACGGCCCAGAAAGAGACCCAGTACTTC
CDR3 protein: CATSRDTAQKETQYF

D gene: NA
J gene: TRBJ2-7
clone size: many
V gene: TRBV5-1
CDR3 DNA: TGCGCCAGCAGCTTGGCCCATGACCTGGGCAGGCAAGACTACGAGCAGTACTTC
CDR3 protein: CASSLAHDLGRQDYEQYF

D gene: NA
J gene: TRBJ2-7
clone size: many
V gene: TRBV14
CDR3 DNA: TGTGCCAGCAGCTTCATTAGCTCCTACGAGCAGTACTTC
CDR3 protein: CASSFISSYEQYF

D gene: NA
J gene: TRBJ2-7
clone size: many
V gene: TRBV5-1
CDR3 DNA: TGCGCCAGCAGCTTATTGCGGGGAGCGTCCTACGAGCAGTACTTC
CDR3 protein: CASSLLRGASYEQYF

D gene: NA
J gene: TRBJ2-1
clone size: many
V gene: TRBV5-6
CDR3 DNA: TGTGCCAGCAGCTACACTCCAAGTGAGCAGTTCTTC
CDR3 protein: CASSYTPSEQFF

D gene: TRBD2
J gene: TRBJ2-7
clone size: many
V gene: TRBV12-3/TRBV12-4
CDR3 DNA: TGTGCCAGCAGTACCCGGACTAGCGGGGGGGATAACGAGCAGTACTTC
CDR3 protein: CASSTRTSGGDNEQYF

D gene: TRBD1
J gene: TRBJ2-7
clone size: many
V gene: TRBV10-3
CDR3 DNA: TGTGCCACCCTAGCCGCCGGGACAGGGCGTTACGAGCAGTACTTC
CDR3 protein: CATLAAGTGRYEQYF

D gene: TRBD2
J gene: TRBJ2-7
clone size: many
V gene: TRBV9
CDR3 DNA: TGTGCCAGCAGCGTAGATCCTAGCGGGGGATCCTACGAGCAGTACTTC
CDR3 protein: CASSVDPSGGSYEQYF